Described below is a single T cell receptor beta chain sequence and its context. Its antigen is unknown. With a much larger clone just one base away, this may be a read error. Other DNA sequences in the sample encode the same CDR3. This entry belongs to a study of immune evolution from preneoplasia to lung adenocarcinoma. The study's findings and limits: Top clone frequencies peaked in normal lung, apparently declining through invasive adenocarcinoma. Later-stage lesions appeared to have more T cells, more diversity, less clonality.

Histologic diagnosis was independently verified by two lung pathologists. V was cut by 8 bases and J by 6 bases, with 11 bases left in between. Germline CDR1 and CDR2: LNHDA and SQIVND (reference sequence). The CDR3 runs to 12 residues. The repertoire was sequenced with immunoSEQ multiplex PCR; TCRdb's copy has only in-frame clones and lacks some. The repertoire holds some 41,000 clones, with 70% to 85% as singletons. This TCR derives from a person between 60 and 69 years old with lung adenocarcinoma. Sequencing input: FFPE invasive lung adenocarcinoma tissue. The chain is built from TRBV19 and TRBJ1-5; the D gene is possibly TRBD1 (6 bases). The CDR3 region has the DNA TGTGCCAGTGATCCAGGGGTTCAGCCCCAGCATTTT. This sequence encodes CASDPGVQPQHF.